This T cell receptor (beta chain) originates from a study of T cells after yellow fever vaccination. Germline lookup yields CDR1 MNHNS and CDR2 SASEGT. This CDR3 is 19 amino acids long. V lost 6 bases and J lost 4, with 28 bases in between. TCRdb reprocessed the 5' RACE reads via MiXCR and lists one record per CDR3 protein. The data show 500,000 to 700,000 distinct CDR3 sequences, 15% to 20% seen once. This clonotype was found a few times. The chain carries TRBV6-1 and TRBJ1-3, with D possibly TRBD1 on 6 matching bases. Sample: PBMCs, taken 15 days after the yellow fever booster vaccination. The clonotype originates from a man between 25 and 39 years old who received the YFV17D yellow fever vaccine. CDR3 sequence: CASSSWAEQGKSTGNTIYF. The CDR3 DNA is TGTGCCAGCAGCTCTTGGGCTGAACAGGGCAAGTCTACCGGAAACACCATATATTTT.